This T cell receptor (beta chain) was captured by sequencing in a study of regulatory T cells in long-lasting Graves disease. Investigators prepared the TCR beta libraries by applying iRepertoire HTBI primers and Arm-PCR of CDR3 regions. One entry per CDR3 protein, called by TCRdb with MiXCR from the multiplex PCR reads. The table records around 330,000 distinct CDR3 sequences, 18% of them present only once. This clonotype has a count of ten or more. As for time point: newly diagnosed GD, antithyroid drugs for less than 3 months. The TCR library was made from RNA that had been extracted from PBMCs in TRIzol. In germline, CDR1 is MGHRA, CDR2 YSYEKL. The CDR3 loop spans 14 amino acids. The ends were cut back, 5 bases at V and 5 bases at J, with 15 bases in the middle.

This specimen was peripheral blood mononuclear cells (PBMCs), taken at new diagnosis, from a patient treated with antithyroid drugs. This chain uses TRBV4-1 with TRBJ2-5, with D possibly matching TRBD2 (6 bases). The TCR sequence derives from a female donor with Graves disease. The CDR3 coding sequence is TGCGCCAGCAGCACCCGGGACTGGGGGGAGACCCAGTACTTC. Encoded protein: CASSTRDWGETQYF.